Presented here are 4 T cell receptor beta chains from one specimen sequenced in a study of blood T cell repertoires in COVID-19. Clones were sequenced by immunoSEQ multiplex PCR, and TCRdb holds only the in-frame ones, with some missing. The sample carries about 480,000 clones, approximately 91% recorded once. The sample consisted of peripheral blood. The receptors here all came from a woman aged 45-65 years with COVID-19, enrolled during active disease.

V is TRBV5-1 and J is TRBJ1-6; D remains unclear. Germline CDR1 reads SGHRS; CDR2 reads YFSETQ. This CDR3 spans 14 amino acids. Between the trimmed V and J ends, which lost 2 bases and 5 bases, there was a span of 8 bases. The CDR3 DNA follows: TGCGCCAGCAGCTTAAAGGGAGATAATTCACCCCTCCACTTT. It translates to CASSLKGDNSPLHF. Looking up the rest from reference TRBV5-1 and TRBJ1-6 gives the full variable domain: KAGVTQTPRYLIKTRGQQVTLSCSPISGHRSVSWYQQTPGQGLQFLFEYFSETQRNKGNFPGRFSGRQFSNSRSEMNVSTLELGDSALYLCASSLKGDNSPLHFGNGTRLTVT.

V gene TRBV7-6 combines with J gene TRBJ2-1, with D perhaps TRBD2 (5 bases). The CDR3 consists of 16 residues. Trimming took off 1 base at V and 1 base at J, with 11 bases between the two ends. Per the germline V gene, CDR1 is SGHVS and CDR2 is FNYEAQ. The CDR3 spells CASSLEVGESYNEQFF. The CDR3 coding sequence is TGTGCCAGCAGCTTAGAGGTCGGGGAGTCCTACAATGAGCAGTTCTTC.

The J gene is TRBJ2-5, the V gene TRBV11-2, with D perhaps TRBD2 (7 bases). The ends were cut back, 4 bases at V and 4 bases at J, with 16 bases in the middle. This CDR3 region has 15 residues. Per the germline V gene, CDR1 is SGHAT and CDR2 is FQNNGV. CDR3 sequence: CASSSGGGVGETQYF. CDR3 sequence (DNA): TGTGCCAGCAGCTCGGGGGGCGGGGTAGGAGAGACCCAGTACTTC. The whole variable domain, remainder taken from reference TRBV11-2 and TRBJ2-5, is EAGVAQSPRYKIIEKRQSVAFWCNPISGHATLYWYQQILGQGPKLLIQFQNNGVVDDSQLPKDRFSAERLKGVDSTLKIQPAKLEDSAVYLCASSSGGGVGETQYFGPGTRLLVL.

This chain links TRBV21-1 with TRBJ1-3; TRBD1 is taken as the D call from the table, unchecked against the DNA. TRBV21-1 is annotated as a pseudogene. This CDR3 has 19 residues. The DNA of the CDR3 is TGTGCCAGCAGCAAAGGGGATTCAGGACAGGGATCGTTTGGAAACACCATATATTTT. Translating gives CASSKGDSGQGSFGNTIYF.